This T cell receptor (beta chain) stems from a study of Graves' ophthalmopathy and Graves' hyperthyroidism. The germline V gene has CDR1 SEHNR and CDR2 FQNEAQ (reference sequence). Trimming pared 4 bases from V and 5 bases from J, leaving 14 bases between. There are 14 residues in the CDR3. The study amplified TCR beta CDR3 regions using RNA transcripts. Second-round multiplex PCR came after first-round RT-PCR with HTBI primers. TCRdb reanalysed the multiplex PCR reads using MiXCR and keeps one entry per CDR3 protein. Among hundreds of thousands of distinct CDR3 sequences listed, about 40% were seen once. Among the exclusions were patients with other autoimmune diseases, uncontrolled infections, pregnancy or lactation. This clonotype was picked up many times.

V gene TRBV7-9 combines with J gene TRBJ2-5; D perhaps matches TRBD2 (5 bases). The TCR originated in an adult man with Graves' ophthalmopathy. Input material: peripheral blood. CDR3 bases: TGTGCCAGCAGCTCGTCCCAGGAGCGGGAGACCCAGTACTTC. Protein: CASSSSQERETQYF. Full variable domain (remainder filled in from reference TRBV7-9 and TRBJ2-5): DTGVSQNPRHKITKRGQNVTFRCDPISEHNRLYWYRQTLGQGPEFLTYFQNEAQLEKSRLLSDRFSAERPKGSFSTLEIQRTEQGDSAMYLCASSSSQERETQYFGPGTRLLVL.